The rows below give T cell receptor beta chains drawn from one sample of a study of cytomegalovirus exposure and HLA in healthy donors. Generated by immunoSEQ multiplex PCR, the TCRdb table keeps only in-frame clones and is missing some. The sample yields more than 95,000 clones, 8.5% to 10% seen once. The material sequenced was PBMCs. The receptors derive from a man aged 25 to 45 in good health and CMV-seronegative. The CDR3 runs from the conserved cysteine through the conserved F or W. A D gene is named only where the DNA matches it firmly. Size values are once, few and many counts, or a class for expanded clones, and some rows have none.

14 | NA | TRBJ1-1 | NA | TRBV18 | TGTGCCAGCCGACCACCCTGGGGGCACACTGAAGCTTTCTTT | CASRPPWGHTEAFF
14 | few | TRBJ2-5 | TRBD2 | TRBV28 | TGTGCCAGCAGTAGCCGGGGGGGGCCAGAGACCCAGTACTTC | CASSSRGGPETQYF
15 | few | TRBJ2-5 | TRBD2 | TRBV30 | TGTGCCTCGGGGAGGGGCAGCCTAGGGTCGGAGACCCAGTACTTC | CASGRGSLGSETQYF
16 | NA | TRBJ2-3 | NA | TRBV30 | TGTGCCTGGAGCCGGGACATCCTAATGAGCACAGATACGCAGTATTTT | CAWSRDILMSTDTQYF
15 | NA | TRBJ2-1 | NA | TRBV7-9 | TGTGCCAGCAGCTTACACAGGGAACTCGAAAATGAGCAGTTCTTC | CASSLHRELENEQFF
12 | NA | TRBJ1-6 | NA | TRBV6-1 | TGTGCCAGCACCCCGACAGGTTCACCCCTCCACTTT | CASTPTGSPLHF
16 | few | TRBJ2-2 | NA | TRBV5-1 | TGCGCCAGCAGCGCGGCGCGGGGCGCGAACACCGGGGAGCTGTTTTTT | CASSAARGANTGELFF
15 | NA | TRBJ1-1 | TRBD1 | TRBV4-1 | TGCGCCAGCAGCCAGGGGGACAGGATGAACACTGAAGCTTTCTTT | CASSQGDRMNTEAFF
14 | NA | TRBJ2-3 | NA | TRBV28 | TGTGCCAGCAGTTTAGGAGGGAGCATAGATACGCAGTATTTT | CASSLGGSIDTQYF
14 | few | TRBJ2-7 | TRBD2 | TRBV27 | TGTGCCAGCAGGCCACTAGCGGGAGGTTACGAGCAGTACTTC | CASRPLAGGYEQYF
14 | few | TRBJ2-5 | NA | TRBV7-6 | TGTGCCAGCAGCGGCGAGAGGGATAGAGAGACCCAGTACTTC | CASSGERDRETQYF
19 | NA | TRBJ2-6 | TRBD1 | TRBV7-6 | TGTGCCAGCAGCGACCTTCGGGGACAGGGGGCCCCTGGGGCCAACGTCCTGACTTTC | CASSDLRGQGAPGANVLTF
14 | once | TRBJ2-7 | TRBD2 | TRBV27 | TGTGCCAGCAGTTCGGGTAGCGGGAGGGGTGAGCAGTACTTC | CASSSGSGRGEQYF
14 | few | TRBJ1-5 | NA | TRBV28 | TGTGCCAGCAGGAAAGGGGGTAGCAATCAGCCCCAGCATTTT | CASRKGGSNQPQHF
14 | few | TRBJ1-4 | NA | TRBV12-1 | TGTGCCAGCAGCTCCCGGGACAGTAATGAAAAACTGTTTTTT | CASSSRDSNEKLFF
18 | few | TRBJ2-4 | TRBD1 | TRBV19 | TGTGCCAGTAGTATAGAGTTGGGACAGGCCGGGGCCAAAAACATTCAGTACTTC | CASSIELGQAGAKNIQYF
13 | NA | TRBJ2-3 | NA | TRBV7-3 | TGTGCCAGCAGCAGTAGTCCGGGAGATACGCAGTATTTT | CASSSSPGDTQYF
16 | few | TRBJ1-2 | TRBD1 | TRBV12-5 | TGTGCTAGTGGTTTCGGACAGGACAAAAAACGGGATGGCTACACCTTC | CASGFGQDKKRDGYTF
13 | NA | TRBJ2-7 | TRBD1 | TRBV2 | TGTGCCAGGGGACAGGCAGAACCCTACGAGCAGTACTTC | CARGQAEPYEQYF
11 | few | TRBJ2-1 | NA | TRBV6-4 | TGTGCCAGCATGGCGTCGTCAGGGTTGTTCTTC | CASMASSGLFF
17 | NA | TRBJ2-4 | TRBD2 | TRBV28 | TGTGCCAGCAGTCCTCGGACTAGCGGGAGTCGGAAAAACATTCAGTACTTC | CASSPRTSGSRKNIQYF
14 | NA | TRBJ2-7 | TRBD2 | TRBV28 | TGTGCCAGCAGACCGGGACTAGCGGGATACGAGCAGTACTTC | CASRPGLAGYEQYF
14 | NA | TRBJ2-7 | TRBD1 | TRBV6-5 | TGTGCCAGCAGTGCGGACAGGGGATCCTACGAGCAGTACTTC | CASSADRGSYEQYF
14 | NA | TRBJ2-2 | NA | TRBV7-2 | TGTGCCAGCAGCTTACAACAGATGCACCTTGAGCTGTTTTTT | CASSLQQMHLELFF
16 | NA | TRBJ2-5 | NA | TRBV28 | TGTGCCAGCAGTACCTATAGCGGAGCCGGGTGGGAGACCCAGTACTTC | CASSTYSGAGWETQYF
15 | few | TRBJ1-3 | NA | TRBV28 | TGTGCCAGCAGTTTGCCCATCAGCAGGGGAAACACCATATATTTT | CASSLPISRGNTIYF
13 | many | TRBJ2-7 | NA | TRBV30 | TGTGCCTGGACGTCGGAGGGGGGGGGTGAGCAGTACTTC | CAWTSEGGGEQYF
14 | NA | TRBJ1-1 | NA | TRBV10-3 | TGTGCCATCAGGGAGGGGGGAGGGAACACTGAAGCTTTCTTT | CAIREGGGNTEAFF
15 | few | TRBJ2-1 | TRBD1 | TRBV19 | TGTGCCAGTAGTATATGGGGACAGGGACACAATGAGCAGTTCTTC | CASSIWGQGHNEQFF
12 | few | TRBJ1-1 | NA | TRBV2 | TGTGCAAGCAGTGTCTCAGACACTGAAGCTTTCTTT | CASSVSDTEAFF
16 | NA | TRBJ1-3 | NA | TRBV27 | TGTGCCAGCAGTTACCGGTGGAGGGAGGCCGGAAACACCATATATTTT | CASSYRWREAGNTIYF
15 | few | TRBJ1-2 | NA | TRBV5-1 | TGCGCCAGCAGCCCCCGACCGGGTTCTAACTATGGCTACACCTTC | CASSPRPGSNYGYTF
15 | few | TRBJ2-3 | NA | TRBV30 | TGTGCCTGGAGTTATGGACAGTCGGCTCTAGATGCGCAGTATTTT | CAWSYGQSALDAQYF
16 | NA | TRBJ1-4 | TRBD1 | TRBV11-3 | TGTGCCAGCAGCCCAGGACAGGTTGTCGTGGATGAAAAACTGTTTTTT | CASSPGQVVVDEKLFF
13 | NA | TRBJ1-5 | NA | TRBV11-2 | TGTGCCAGCAGCTTATCGGAGAATCAGCCCCAGCATTTT | CASSLSENQPQHF
14 | few | TRBJ2-5 | NA | TRBV18 | TGTGCCAGCTCAGACCCCCTCCAGGGTGAGACCCAGTACTTC | CASSDPLQGETQYF
16 | NA | TRBJ2-7 | NA | TRBV5-1 | TGCGCCAGCAGCTTGGCCGTGAGTACAGGGGGGGACGAGCAGTACTTC | CASSLAVSTGGDEQYF
14 | NA | TRBJ2-3 | TRBD2 | TRBV14 | TGTGCCAGCAGCCAAGTTAGGACTAGCGGGAGCGTCTATTTT | CASSQVRTSGSVYF
13 | few | TRBJ2-7 | NA | TRBV11-2 | TGTGCCACCCGGGGTCTGAGCTCCTACGAGCAGTACTTC | CATRGLSSYEQYF
16 | many | TRBJ2-7 | TRBD1 | TRBV30 | TGTGCCTGGAGTGCGATCCGGACAGGGGGTTCCTACGAGCAGTACTTC | CAWSAIRTGGSYEQYF
15 | few | TRBJ2-3 | TRBD2 | TRBV2 | TGTGCCAGCAGAGCGACTAGCGGAATTACAGATACGCAGTATTTT | CASRATSGITDTQYF
16 | NA | TRBJ1-1 | NA | TRBV5-6 | TGTGCCAGCAGCTTGCCCCACAATCCTTCGGGGGCTGAAGCTTTCTTT | CASSLPHNPSGAEAFF
15 | NA | TRBJ2-7 | NA | TRBV7-9 | TGTGCCAGCAGCTTAGATGAGAGTAGTTTGTACGAGCAGTACTTC | CASSLDESSLYEQYF
14 | NA | TRBJ2-3 | NA | TRBV7-8 | TGTGCCAGCAGCTTAGGAGCTTACACAGATACGCAGTATTTT | CASSLGAYTDTQYF
14 | NA | TRBJ2-3 | NA | TRBV7-3 | TGTGCCAGCAGCTCCGGTGTGAGTACAGATACGCAGTATTTT | CASSSGVSTDTQYF
14 | NA | TRBJ1-2 | NA | TRBV30 | TGTGCCTGGAGTGACAAGGGGACTAACTATGGCTACACCTTC | CAWSDKGTNYGYTF